The clone carrying this T cell receptor beta chain has just a few counts. Its antigen is unidentified. This sample stems from a study of T cells in Graves' hyperthyroidism and ophthalmopathy. As for the study in general: Blood was drawn when the patient was first diagnosed and still untreated. Study-level results: Most thyroid clonotypes that were expanded above 0.001 also turned up in blood. A 13 V-J signature model discriminated ophthalmopathy versus stable hyperthyroidism.

The CDR3 has 13 residues. Trimming cost V 7 bases and J 6 bases; bases outside gene matches: 10. Germline-derived CDR1 and CDR2 are SQVTM and ANQGSEA. The definition of stable Graves' hyperthyroidism was no ophthalmopathy progression within 18 months. Template material for amplifying TCR beta CDR3 regions consisted of RNA transcripts. When the TCR CDR3 underwent first-round RT-PCR, the HTBI primer set was used. TCRdb re-derived calls from the multiplex PCR reads in MiXCR, one entry per CDR3 protein. Here the sample spans more than 300,000 distinct CDR3 sequences, approximately 13% being singletons. Sequencing used blood. The sequence was obtained from a woman in her thirties with Graves' hyperthyroidism. The rearrangement uses TRBV29-1 and TRBJ1-1; 8 bases are a match to TRBD1. The chain's CDR3 is CSAHTGGLAEAFF. The CDR3 DNA reads as TGCAGCGCCCATACAGGGGGTCTCGCTGAAGCTTTCTTT.